This T cell receptor (beta chain) was obtained from a study of T cells in Graves' hyperthyroidism and ophthalmopathy. The CDR3 contains 14 residues. CDR1 is GTSNPN, CDR2 SVGIG, per germline (reference sequence). V gave up 5 bases and J gave up 1 base, with 15 bases separating them. From RNA transcripts, TCR beta CDR3 regions were amplified. HTBI primers were employed in a first-round RT-PCR of the TCR CDR3. TCRdb analysed the multiplex PCR reads with MiXCR anew, one entry per CDR3 protein. The sample shows approximately 620,000 distinct CDR3 sequences, roughly 15% of them seen only once. Ophthalmopathy patients showed a Clinical Activity Score of at least 3, NOSPECS grade of at least 4 and duration under 3 months. This clonotype appeared a few times.

This clonotype was sampled from a woman in her thirties or forties with Graves' ophthalmopathy. Sequenced sample: blood. J is TRBJ2-7 and V is TRBV30; TRBD1 might be the D (6 bases). The CDR3 DNA sequence: TGTGCCTGGGGCTACGGACAGTCTTCCTACGAGCAGTACTTC. Translated: CAWGYGQSSYEQYF. The full variable domain, completed using reference TRBV30 and TRBJ2-7, is SQTIHQWPATLVQPVGSPLSLECTVEGTSNPNLYWYRQAAGRGLQLLFYSVGIGQISSEVPQNLSASRPQDRQFILSSKKLLLSDSGFYLCAWGYGQSSYEQYFGPGTRLTVT.